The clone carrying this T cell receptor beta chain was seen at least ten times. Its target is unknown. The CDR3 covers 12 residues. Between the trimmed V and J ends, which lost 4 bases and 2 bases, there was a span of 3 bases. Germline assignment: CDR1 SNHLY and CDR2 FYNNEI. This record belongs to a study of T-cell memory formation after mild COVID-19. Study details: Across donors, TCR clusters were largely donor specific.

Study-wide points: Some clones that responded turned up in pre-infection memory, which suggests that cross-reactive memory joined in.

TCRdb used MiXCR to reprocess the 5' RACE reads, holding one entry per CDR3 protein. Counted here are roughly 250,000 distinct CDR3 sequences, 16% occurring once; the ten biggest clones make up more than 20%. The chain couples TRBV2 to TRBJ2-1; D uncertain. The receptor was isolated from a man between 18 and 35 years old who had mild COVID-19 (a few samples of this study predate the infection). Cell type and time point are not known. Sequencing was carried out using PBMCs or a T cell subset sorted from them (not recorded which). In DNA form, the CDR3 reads TGTGCCAGCAGTGGACCCTACAATGAGCAGTTCTTC. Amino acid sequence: CASSGPYNEQFF.